This T cell receptor (beta chain) was documented in a study of shared clonotypes between healthy human individuals (dated by TCRdb to the early 2020s). Study-level background: The cohort included a few men and a couple of women between 18 and 49 years of age. For each donor, CD4 naive and CD4 memory were each given three plates, CD8 naive was given two plates, and CD8 memory was given one plate. To estimate repertoire size and how much clonotype sharing occurs between individuals, the study deeply sequenced the blood TCR repertoires of five or six healthy adults. Different laboratories and diverse techniques were used to prepare libraries and sequence TCR repertoires, to increase sequencing depth and limit assay-specific biases. Between about 0.8 and 9.5 billion PBMCs per donor were obtained by leukapheresis.

The junction shows trimming of 2 bases on V and 4 bases on J, plus 10 bases between the germline ends. CDR1 MNHNY and CDR2 SVGAGI are derived from the germline V gene (reference sequence). From the cysteine through the phenylalanine, the CDR3 covers 14 amino acids. Left in the record is the CDR3 DNA by itself, 42 bases read in frame from the first base. Worth noting for this clone: Which antigen it targets is not known. The sample holds no much larger clone one base away, and base qualities are not on file.

The donors were healthy, HIV-negative adults with no recently reported acute infections or vaccinations. All donors were Caucasian adults living in Nashville, Tennessee, USA. Magnetic negative selection was used to enrich CD4+ T cells, after which naive cells were positively selected on CD45RA and the negative fraction became the memory subset. Blood was obtained by leukapheresis, after which PBMCs were separated by Ficoll-Histopaque density gradient centrifugation and cryopreserved in liquid nitrogen vapor phase. Analytical flow cytometry was used to check the purity and quantity of each magnetically sorted T cell population. Each sorted fraction had its genomic DNA isolated and then quantified by UV absorbance on a Nanodrop 2000c. Findings and caveats that apply to the study as a whole: The genetic and exposure-history diversity represented was limited by the small number of donors. Higher generation probabilities were observed for clonotypes shared by all four sorted-subset donors than for non-shared clonotypes. Only blood was sampled, and tissue TCR repertoires likely differ from those in blood. Sharing across several donors was observed for 4.5% to 6.5% of naive CD4, 3% to 3.5% of naive CD8, 2.3% of memory CD4, and roughly 0.43% of memory CD8 clonotypes. Rarefaction of sorted-subset datasets indicated incomplete sequencing despite the large sequencing depth. Based on pairwise subsampling, the degree of clonotype sharing among donors was expected to be affected by sequencing depth. Naive subsets generally had larger estimated clonotype richness than memory subsets did.

TCR CDR3 regions were amplified from genomic DNA by multiplex PCR using the deep immunoSEQ assay. For each cell subset, the extracted genomic DNA was distributed evenly across all wells of several immunoSEQ 96-well plates, and each plate served as one replicate. For sorted subsets, approximately 200 ng of genomic DNA, equivalent to 30,000 or so T cell genomes, went into each replicate PCR. The purified libraries were quantified using a Qubit 3.0 fluorometer, sized with a Bioanalyzer 2100, and then quantified again using the KAPA Library Quantification kit. A separate single-read 150-cycle Illumina NextSeq 550 flow cell was used to sequence each immunoSEQ 96-well plate. As for the original processing: Because the immunoSEQ output held only junctional sequences and lacked quality scores, the filtering could not match the filtering applied to full-length reads. Sequences were annotated with PyIR, a Python wrapper for IgBLAST v1.9, and V/J genes and CDR3 were assigned using IMGT germline references. Reads were filtered out if the reads had weak V/J assignments (E-value above 1e-6), no CDR3, stop codons, out-of-frame junctions, or ambiguous translated residues. A V3J clonotype was defined by an identical inferred V gene, J gene, and CDR3 amino acid sequence. Percentage overlap between repertoires was calculated by dividing the number of shared unique clonotypes by the size of the smaller repertoire. RTK rarefaction, the Chao1 estimator, and Recon v2.1 estimates of unobserved clonotypes were used to assess repertoire richness. Generation probabilities were computed with OLGA for all TCRbeta clonotypes obtained by the gDNA method from several donors. In its TCRdb copy, this immuneACCESS table keeps in-frame sequences only and misses some clones. Where compared with another copy, unresolved V genes explain less than half of these, and the others have no known cause. V and J calls and clone size come straight from that table; D and trimming were deduced from the DNA. This sample holds about 2.4 million clones; just over 90% were observed only once. Over 0.12% of the sample is taken by the ten largest.

The chain is made from TRBV6-6 and TRBJ2-3; the D element could tentatively be TRBD1 or TRBD2, as 5 bases agree for each. The TCR was taken from a man between 18 and 29 years old in good health. The sequenced sample consisted of naive CD4+ T cells sorted from blood. Per the publication, the cell subset or site label means: CD45RA+ positively selected. The CDR3 amino acid sequence is: CASSYRDVADTQYF. The sequence in DNA is TGTGCCAGCAGTTACCGGGACGTGGCAGATACGCAGTATTTT.